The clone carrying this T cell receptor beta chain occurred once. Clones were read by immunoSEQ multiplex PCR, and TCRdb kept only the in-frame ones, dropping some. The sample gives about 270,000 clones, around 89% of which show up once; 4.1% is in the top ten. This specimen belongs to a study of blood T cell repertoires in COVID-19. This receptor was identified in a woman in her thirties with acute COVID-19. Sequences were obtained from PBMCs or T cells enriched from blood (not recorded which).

CDR3 protein: CASSLSASGGYNEQFF. The CDR3 region has the DNA TGTGCCAGCAGTCTCTCGGCTAGCGGGGGTTACAATGAGCAGTTCTTC. The chain is built from TRBV27 and TRBJ2-1, with 10 bases matching TRBD2. In germline, CDR1 is MNHEY, CDR2 SMNVEV (reference sequence). Germline trimming cut 5 bases from V and 4 bases from J; bases unmatched to any gene: 8. The CDR3 is 16 amino acids.